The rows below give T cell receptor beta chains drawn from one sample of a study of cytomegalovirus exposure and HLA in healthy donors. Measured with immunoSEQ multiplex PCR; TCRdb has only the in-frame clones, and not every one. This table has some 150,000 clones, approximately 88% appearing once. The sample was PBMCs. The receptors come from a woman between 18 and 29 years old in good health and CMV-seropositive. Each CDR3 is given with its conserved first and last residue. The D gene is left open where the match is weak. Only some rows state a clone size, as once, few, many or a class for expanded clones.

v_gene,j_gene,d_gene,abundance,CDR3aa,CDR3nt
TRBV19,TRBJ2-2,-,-,CASSITGGYTGELFF,TGTGCCAGTAGTATAACTGGGGGCTACACCGGGGAGCTGTTTTTT
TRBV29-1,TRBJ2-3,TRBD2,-,CSVERGVGTDTQYF,TGCAGCGTTGAACGGGGGGTAGGCACAGATACGCAGTATTTT
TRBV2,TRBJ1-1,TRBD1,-,CASSVTQGNEAFF,TGTGCCAGCAGTGTGACACAGGGGAATGAAGCTTTCTTT
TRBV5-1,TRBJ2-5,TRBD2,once,CASSSLAGVETQYF,TGCGCCAGCAGCTCACTAGCGGGAGTTGAGACCCAGTACTTC
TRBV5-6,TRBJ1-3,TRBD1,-,CASSLTGGSGNTIYF,TGTGCCAGCAGCTTGACAGGGGGTTCTGGAAACACCATATATTTT
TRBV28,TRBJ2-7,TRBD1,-,CASRPGQGASYEQYF,TGTGCCAGCAGGCCGGGACAGGGGGCCTCCTACGAGCAGTACTTC
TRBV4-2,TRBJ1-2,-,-,CASSQEHARANYGYTF,TGTGCCAGCAGCCAAGAGCACGCTAGAGCTAACTATGGCTACACCTTC
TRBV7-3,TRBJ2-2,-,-,CASSLSGTGELFF,TGTGCCAGCAGCTTATCCGGCACCGGGGAGCTGTTTTTT
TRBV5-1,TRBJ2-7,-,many,CASSSHEDDRTSSYEQYF,TGCGCCAGCAGCTCCCATGAGGATGACAGGACAAGCTCCTACGAGCAGTACTTC
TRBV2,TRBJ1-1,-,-,CASSDANRDSEAFF,TGTGCCAGCAGTGACGCGAATCGGGATTCCGAAGCTTTCTTT
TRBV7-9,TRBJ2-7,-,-,CASSPLARGFYEQYF,TGTGCCAGCAGCCCACTAGCCAGGGGGTTCTACGAGCAGTACTTC
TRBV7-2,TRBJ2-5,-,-,CASSQPGETQYF,TGTGCCAGCAGCCAACCCGGAGAGACCCAGTACTTC
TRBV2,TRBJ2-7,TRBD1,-,CASGTGVDYEQYF,TGTGCCAGTGGGACAGGGGTTGACTACGAGCAGTACTTC
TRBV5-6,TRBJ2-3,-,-,CASSSVTNTQYF,TGTGCCAGCAGCTCAGTCACAAATACGCAGTATTTT
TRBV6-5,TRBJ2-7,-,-,CATTGDSSYEQYF,TGTGCCACCACCGGGGATAGCTCCTACGAGCAGTACTTC
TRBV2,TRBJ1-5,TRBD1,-,CASRGQYSNQPQHF,TGTGCCAGCAGGGGACAGTATAGCAATCAGCCCCAGCATTTT
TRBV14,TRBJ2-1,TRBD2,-,CASSRGGRASEQFF,TGTGCCAGCAGCCGGGGCGGGAGGGCCAGTGAGCAGTTCTTC
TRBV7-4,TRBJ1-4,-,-,CASSLVGTLATNEKLFF,TGTGCCAGCAGCTTAGTCGGGACACTTGCAACTAATGAAAAACTGTTTTTT
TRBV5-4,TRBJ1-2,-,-,CASSPAEATNYGYTF,TGTGCCAGCAGCCCCGCGGAGGCGACTAACTATGGCTACACCTTC
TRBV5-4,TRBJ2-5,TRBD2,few,CASSLPSGQETQYF,TGTGCCAGCAGTCTGCCTAGCGGACAAGAGACCCAGTACTTC
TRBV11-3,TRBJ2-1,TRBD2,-,CASSSYLAAITNEQFF,TGTGCCAGCAGCTCGTACCTAGCGGCTATTACGAATGAGCAGTTCTTC
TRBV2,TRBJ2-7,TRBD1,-,CASSRRTGNGYEQYF,TGTGCCAGCAGCCGTCGGACAGGGAACGGCTACGAGCAGTACTTC
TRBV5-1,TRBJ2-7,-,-,CASSFSGSPYEQYF,TGCGCCAGCAGCTTTTCGGGGTCACCCTACGAGCAGTACTTC
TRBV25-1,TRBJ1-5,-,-,CASSGRDSNQPQHF,TGTGCCAGCAGCGGGCGGGATAGCAATCAGCCCCAGCATTTT
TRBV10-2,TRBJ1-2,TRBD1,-,CASKGADGYTF,TGCGCCAGCAAGGGGGCCGATGGCTACACCTTC
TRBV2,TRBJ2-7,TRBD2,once,CASREREGYEQYF,TGTGCCAGCAGGGAGCGGGAGGGCTACGAGCAGTACTTC
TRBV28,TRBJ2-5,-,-,CASSWTGRVETQYF,TGTGCCAGCAGTTGGACAGGGAGGGTCGAGACCCAGTACTTC
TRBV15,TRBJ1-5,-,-,CATSRMGGGESQPQHF,TGTGCCACCAGCCGGATGGGGGGGGGCGAAAGTCAGCCCCAGCATTTT
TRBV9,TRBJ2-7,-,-,CASSVAANYEQYF,TGTGCCAGCAGCGTGGCCGCCAACTACGAGCAGTACTTC
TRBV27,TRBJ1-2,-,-,CASSSLSNYGYTF,TGTGCCAGCAGTTCCCTTTCTAACTATGGCTACACCTTC
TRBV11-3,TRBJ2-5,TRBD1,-,CASSRRGTGVETQYF,TGTGCCAGCAGCCGACGAGGGACAGGGGTAGAGACCCAGTACTTC
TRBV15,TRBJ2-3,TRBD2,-,CATSLHGTSISDTQYF,TGTGCCACCAGCTTACACGGGACTAGCATCTCAGATACGCAGTATTTT
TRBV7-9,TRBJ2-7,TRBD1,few,CASSPGTGGVKSSYEQYF,TGTGCCAGCAGCCCCGGGACAGGGGGCGTTAAGAGCTCCTACGAGCAGTACTTC
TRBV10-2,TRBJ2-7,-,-,CASRRQVGSYEQYF,TGCGCCAGCAGAAGGCAGGTAGGCTCCTACGAGCAGTACTTC
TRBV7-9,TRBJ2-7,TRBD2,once,CASSSSGNTYEQYF,TGTGCCAGCAGCTCTAGCGGCAATACCTACGAGCAGTACTTC
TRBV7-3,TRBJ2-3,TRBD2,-,CASSRLAGVPDTQYF,TGTGCCAGCAGCAGACTAGCGGGAGTCCCAGATACGCAGTATTTT
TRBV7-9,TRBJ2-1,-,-,CASEARGHEQFF,TGTGCCAGTGAGGCGCGAGGTCATGAGCAGTTCTTC